These 3 T cell receptor beta chains originate from one sample sequenced in a study of T-cell memory formation after mild COVID-19. From the 5' RACE reads, TCRdb called clonotypes with MiXCR, one entry per CDR3 protein. This sample yields 150,000 to 200,000 distinct CDR3 sequences, of which more than 12% are seen a single time; roughly 15% belongs to the top ten. What was sequenced was PBMCs or a T cell subset sorted from them (not recorded which). The receptors shown here come from an adult woman who had mild COVID-19 (a few samples of this study predate the infection). Cell type and time point are not known.

The chain couples TRBV24-1 to TRBJ2-1, with D uncertain. CDR3 length: 11 amino acids. Per the germline V gene, CDR1 is KGHDR and CDR2 is SFDVKD. Trimming took 5 bases from V and 6 from J, leaving 4 bases between them. CDR3 coding DNA: TGTGCCACCAGTGGTATCAATGAGCAGTTCTTC. This encodes CATSGINEQFF.

This clonotype has a count of ten or more. The chain joins TRBV7-9 to TRBJ2-3; D is unclear. This CDR3 contains 12 residues. Germline V gene sequence: CDR1 SEHNR, CDR2 FQNEAQ (reference sequence). Deletions cut 5 bases from V and 3 bases from J, with 6 bases between. The CDR3 reads CASSRLTDTQYF. CDR3 in DNA: TGTGCCAGCAGCCGACTGACAGATACGCAGTATTTT. Full variable domain (remainder filled in from reference TRBV7-9 and TRBJ2-3): DTGVSQNPRHKITKRGQNVTFRCDPISEHNRLYWYRQTLGQGPEFLTYFQNEAQLEKSRLLSDRFSAERPKGSFSTLEIQRTEQGDSAMYLCASSRLTDTQYFGPGTRLTVL.

This clonotype was observed a handful of times. This rearrangement joins TRBV7-9 to TRBJ2-1; D is unclear. V was trimmed by 4 bases and J by 3 bases, leaving 10 bases between them. The CDR3 loop spans 14 amino acids. The germline gives CDR1 SEHNR, CDR2 FQNEAQ (reference sequence). The CDR3 loop is CASSSILGYNEQFF. The CDR3, as DNA: TGTGCCAGCAGCTCTATTCTGGGCTACAATGAGCAGTTCTTC.